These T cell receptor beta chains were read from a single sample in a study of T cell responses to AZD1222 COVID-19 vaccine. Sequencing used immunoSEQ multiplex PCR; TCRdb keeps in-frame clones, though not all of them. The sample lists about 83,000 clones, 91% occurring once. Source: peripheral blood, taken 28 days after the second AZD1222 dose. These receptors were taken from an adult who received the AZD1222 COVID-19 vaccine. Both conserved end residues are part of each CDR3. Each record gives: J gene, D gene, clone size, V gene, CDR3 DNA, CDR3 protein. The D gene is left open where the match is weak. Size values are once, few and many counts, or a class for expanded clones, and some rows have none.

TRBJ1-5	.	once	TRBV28	TGTGCCAGCAGCTCTTGGCAGACAAGCAATCAGCCCCAGCATTTT	CASSSWQTSNQPQHF
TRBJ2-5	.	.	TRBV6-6	TGTGCCTCCTGTGGGGGGGCGGTGGAGACCCAGTACTTC	CASCGGAVETQYF
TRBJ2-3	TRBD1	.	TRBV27	TGTGCCAGCAGTTTTCTTCGATCCGGGGTTCTGACAGGGGCGATGGGTACGCAGTATTTT	CASSFLRSGVLTGAMGTQYF
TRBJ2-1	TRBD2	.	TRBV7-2	TGTGCCAGCAGCTTAGCCTCATGGACTAGCGGGAGCAATGAGCAGTTCTTC	CASSLASWTSGSNEQFF
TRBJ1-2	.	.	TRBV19	TGTGCCAGTAGTGGGGCCGGTCCTGGCTACACCTTC	CASSGAGPGYTF
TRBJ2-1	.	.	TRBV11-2	TGTGCCAGCAGCTTAGGCTCAGGGAACAATGAGCAGTTCTTC	CASSLGSGNNEQFF
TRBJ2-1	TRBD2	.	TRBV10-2	TGCGCCAGCAGCGGGACTAGCGGGAGTAATGAGCAGTTCTTC	CASSGTSGSNEQFF
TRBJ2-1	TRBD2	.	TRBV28	TGTGCCAGCAGTGTGACTAGCCCCTCCTACAATGAGCAGTTCTTC	CASSVTSPSYNEQFF
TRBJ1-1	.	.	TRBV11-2	TGTGCCAGCACTCCCGGGGGCTGGACGAACACTGAAGCTTTCTTT	CASTPGGWTNTEAFF
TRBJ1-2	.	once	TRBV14	TGTGCCAGCAGCCAAGGGGGCGCTGGCTACACCTTC	CASSQGGAGYTF
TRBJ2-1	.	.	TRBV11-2	TGTGCCAGCAGCTTAGGGGGATTGGGGGGCAATGAGCAGTTCTTC	CASSLGGLGGNEQFF
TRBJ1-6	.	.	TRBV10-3	TGTGCCATCAGTGAGTCGAATAATTCACCCCTCCACTTT	CAISESNNSPLHF
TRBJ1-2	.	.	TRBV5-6	TGTGCCAGTTCTCCTCGGCAGGGGAACTTCTATGGCTACACCTTC	CASSPRQGNFYGYTF
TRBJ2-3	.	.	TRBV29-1	TGCAGCGAGGGGGAGGTGTCAGATACGCAGTATTTT	CSEGEVSDTQYF
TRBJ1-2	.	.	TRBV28	TGTGCCAGCAGTTCCCCTAGTGGAGGCGGTCTCAGGAGCTACACCTTC	CASSSPSGGGLRSYTF
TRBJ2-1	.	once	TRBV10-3	TGTGCCATCAGGGAAGGGTATGAGCAGTTCTTC	CAIREGYEQFF
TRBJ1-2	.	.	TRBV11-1	TGTGCCAGCAGCTTAGGGGGGCTCGGCTATGGCTACACCTTC	CASSLGGLGYGYTF
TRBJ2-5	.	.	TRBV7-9	TGTGCCAGCAGCTTAGTCGGGGTTCAGGAGACCCAGTACTTC	CASSLVGVQETQYF
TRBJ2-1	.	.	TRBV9	TGTGCCAGCAGCGTAGGGACTTTTTCCTACAATGAGCAGTTCTTC	CASSVGTFSYNEQFF
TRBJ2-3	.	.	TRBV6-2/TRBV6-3	TGTGCCAGCAGTTTAGGAGAACCTCTCACAGATACGCAGTATTTT	CASSLGEPLTDTQYF
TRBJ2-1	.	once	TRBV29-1	TGCAGCGTTGTTCAACGGGAGAGTTTCGGTGAGCAGTTCTTC	CSVVQRESFGEQFF
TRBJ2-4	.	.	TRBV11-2	TGTGCCAGCAGTTCCCCGAGGGGAGTCCAACAAAACATTCAGTACTTC	CASSSPRGVQQNIQYF
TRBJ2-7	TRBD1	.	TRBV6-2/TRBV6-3	TGTGCCAGCAGACCTACAGGGGACTACGAGCAGTACTTC	CASRPTGDYEQYF
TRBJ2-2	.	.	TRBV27	TGTGCCAGCAGTTTGGGACTTAACACCGGGGAGCTGTTTTTT	CASSLGLNTGELFF
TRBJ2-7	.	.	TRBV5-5	TGTGCCAGCAGCTTGCGGGGATCCTACGAGCAGTACTTC	CASSLRGSYEQYF
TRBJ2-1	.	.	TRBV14	TGTGCCGGCAGTCGAACGACACCCCGGGGCAATGAGCAGTTCTTC	CAGSRTTPRGNEQFF
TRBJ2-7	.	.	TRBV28	TGTGCCAGCAGTTCAGGGCGCTCCTACGAGCAGTACTTC	CASSSGRSYEQYF
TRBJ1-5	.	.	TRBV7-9	TGTGCCAGCAGCTTCGGGGGCAATCAGCCCCAGCATTTT	CASSFGGNQPQHF
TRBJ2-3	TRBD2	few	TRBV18	TGTGCCAGCTCACTCGGACTAGCGGTCACGCCTCAGGGAGATACGCAGTATTTT	CASSLGLAVTPQGDTQYF
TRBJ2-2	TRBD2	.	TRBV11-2	TGTGCCAGCAGCTATAGCGGGGCTAGCGTTAACACCGGGGAGCTGTTTTTT	CASSYSGASVNTGELFF
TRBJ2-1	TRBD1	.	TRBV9	TGTGCCAGCAGCGCCGGGACAGCATCCTACAATGAGCAGTTCTTC	CASSAGTASYNEQFF
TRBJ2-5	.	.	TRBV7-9	TGTGCCAGCAGCTTATTGGCTCGGGCAGGAGAAGAGACCCAGTACTTC	CASSLLARAGEETQYF
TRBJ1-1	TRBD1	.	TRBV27	TGTGCCAGCAAGCCCCTACAGGGGCGGACTGAAGCTTTCTTT	CASKPLQGRTEAFF
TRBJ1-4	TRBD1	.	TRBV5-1	TGCGCCAGCAGCTCAGGGACAGGGCTTCATGAAAAACTGTTTTTT	CASSSGTGLHEKLFF
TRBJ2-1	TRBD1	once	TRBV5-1	TGCGCCAGCAGCTTGGATACAGGGGGGCTGTACAATGAGCAGTTCTTC	CASSLDTGGLYNEQFF
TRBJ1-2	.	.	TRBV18	TGTGCCAGCTCACCAGCCTCCGGGGAGAGGGGCTACACCTTC	CASSPASGERGYTF
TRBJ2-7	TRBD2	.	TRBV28	TGTGCCAGCAGTCTATGGACTAGCGGAACCTACGAGCAGTACTTC	CASSLWTSGTYEQYF
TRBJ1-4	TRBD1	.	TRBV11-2	TGTGCCAGCAGCTTATCGGGACAGTCGAATGAAAAACTGTTTTTT	CASSLSGQSNEKLFF
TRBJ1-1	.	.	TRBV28	TGTGCCAGCGGAGTGCCAGACAACACTGAAGCTTTCTTT	CASGVPDNTEAFF
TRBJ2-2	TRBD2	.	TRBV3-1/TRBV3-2	TGTGCCAGCAGCCAACAACCGGGACTATCCACCGGGGAGCTGTTTTTT	CASSQQPGLSTGELFF
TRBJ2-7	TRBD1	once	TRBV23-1	TGCGCCAGCAGTCAATTGTTCGGAGAGGGACAGGGCAACAACGAGCAGTACTTC	CASSQLFGEGQGNNEQYF
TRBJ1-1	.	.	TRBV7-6	TGTGCCAGCAGCTGGGGAACCACTGAAGCTTTCTTT	CASSWGTTEAFF